The clone carrying this T cell receptor beta chain was recorded many times. Antigen unknown. Trimming removed 5 bases at V and 0 bases at J, with 14 bases between. The CDR3 loop spans 14 amino acids. Germline V CDR1 and CDR2: SQVTM, ANQGSEA. The data were taken from a study of identical twins. Study outcomes and limitations: Among beta out-of-frame sequences, excess sharing between twins appeared weaker. Twin-shared out-of-frame alpha sequences showed excess low generation probability.

Each CDR3 protein gets one entry after TCRdb re-called the 5' RACE reads with MiXCR. The sample consists of 650,000 to 750,000 distinct CDR3 sequences, 21% of them appearing once. The data also belong to a second study, concerning T cells expressing NK-cell markers. That source notes: Of CD8+ T cells, about 1.0-8% belonged to dominant NKG2C+ clonotypes in 5 to 7 donors.

Source material: PBMCs. The V call is TRBV29-1, the J call TRBJ2-7; perhaps TRBD2 as D (5 bases). The source is a woman aged 18-29 years in good health. CDR3 region: CSVRSGGGSYEQYF. The CDR3 region has the DNA TGCAGCGTTAGGAGCGGAGGTGGCTCCTACGAGCAGTACTTC.